These T cell receptor beta chains were read from a single sample in a study of blood T cell repertoires in COVID-19. Generated by immunoSEQ multiplex PCR, the TCRdb table keeps only in-frame clones and is missing some. The sample has around 200,000 clones, about 83% seen once. The sequenced sample consisted of peripheral blood. The receptors originated from a woman in her twenties or thirties with COVID-19, enrolled during active disease. Both conserved end residues are part of each CDR3. Fields, in order: D gene, V gene, clone size, J gene, CDR3 protein, CDR3 DNA. D genes are given only for firm matches. A clone size is listed for some rows: how often the clone was seen (once, few, many), or a class if it is expanded.

TRBD2	TRBV7-2	.	TRBJ2-4	CASSLVGGSGSAKNIQYF	TGTGCCAGCAGCTTAGTCGGTGGTAGCGGGAGTGCCAAAAACATTCAGTACTTC
TRBD2	TRBV6-5	once	TRBJ2-7	CASSYSGGFYEQYF	TGTGCCAGCAGTTACTCGGGGGGGTTCTACGAGCAGTACTTC
TRBD1	TRBV9	.	TRBJ1-3	CASSGQGATGNTIYF	TGTGCCAGCAGCGGGCAGGGGGCTACCGGAAACACCATATATTTT
.	TRBV7-2	.	TRBJ2-1	CASSETDSYNEQFF	TGTGCCAGCAGCGAGACAGATTCCTACAATGAGCAGTTCTTC
TRBD2	TRBV6-2/TRBV6-3	.	TRBJ2-1	CASSSYQREGHRNNEQFF	TGTGCCAGCAGTAGTTACCAGCGGGAGGGCCACCGAAACAATGAGCAGTTCTTC
.	TRBV30	.	TRBJ2-1	CAWNSERTDNEQFF	TGTGCCTGGAACTCGGAGAGGACAGACAATGAGCAGTTCTTC
.	TRBV19	.	TRBJ1-5	CASSIQGSNQPQHF	TGTGCCAGTAGTATTCAGGGATCCAATCAGCCCCAGCATTTT
TRBD2	TRBV4-1	.	TRBJ2-3	CASSQPGLSNTDTQYF	TGCGCCAGCAGCCAACCGGGACTATCGAACACAGATACGCAGTATTTT
TRBD1	TRBV28	.	TRBJ2-1	CASSGGTGGDYNEQFF	TGTGCCAGCAGTGGAGGGACAGGGGGCGATTACAATGAGCAGTTCTTC
TRBD2	TRBV6-5	few	TRBJ2-3	CASRIAGASTDTQYF	TGTGCCAGCAGGATAGCGGGAGCGAGCACAGATACGCAGTATTTT
TRBD2	TRBV7-2	.	TRBJ2-1	CASSLVGAGGDDEQFF	TGTGCCAGCAGCTTAGTAGGAGCGGGAGGGGATGATGAGCAGTTCTTC
.	TRBV19	.	TRBJ1-5	CASMREHSNQPQHF	TGTGCCAGTATGAGGGAACACAGCAATCAGCCCCAGCATTTT
.	TRBV3-1/TRBV3-2	once	TRBJ1-2	CASSQAQGYGYTF	TGTGCCAGCAGCCAAGCACAGGGCTATGGCTACACCTTC
TRBD1	TRBV7-9	once	TRBJ2-2	CASSPQGAVTGELFF	TGTGCCAGCAGCCCACAGGGGGCGGTCACCGGGGAGCTGTTTTTT
.	TRBV18	.	TRBJ1-2	CATSPGAKSVDGYTF	TGTGCCACATCCCCCGGAGCGAAATCGGTTGATGGCTACACCTTC
TRBD2	TRBV7-9	.	TRBJ2-1	CASSGPNEGLAVSGDEQFF	TGTGCCAGCAGCGGGCCGAACGAGGGACTAGCGGTTTCCGGCGATGAGCAGTTCTTC
.	TRBV30	.	TRBJ1-6	CAWSSTRGSYNSPLHF	TGTGCCTGGAGTTCAACCAGGGGCTCCTATAATTCACCCCTCCACTTT
TRBD1	TRBV7-2	.	TRBJ1-1	CASSLRGPLSVNTEAFF	TGTGCCAGCAGCTTGAGGGGGCCTCTGTCGGTGAACACTGAAGCTTTCTTT
.	TRBV7-9	once	TRBJ1-5	CASSLWTDRSNQPQHF	TGTGCCAGCAGCTTATGGACAGATCGAAGCAATCAGCCCCAGCATTTT
.	TRBV19	.	TRBJ2-7	CASSPVGTSYEQYF	TGTGCCAGTTCCCCCGTAGGGACATCCTACGAGCAGTACTTC
TRBD2	TRBV6-6	once	TRBJ2-1	CASTFSGGGFNEQFF	TGTGCCAGCACCTTTAGCGGGGGAGGTTTCAATGAGCAGTTCTTC
TRBD2	TRBV12-5	.	TRBJ2-7	CASGRGGGIYEQYF	TGTGCTAGTGGTCGGGGGGGAGGAATCTACGAGCAGTACTTC
TRBD1	TRBV5-1	.	TRBJ1-5	CASSPRTGGGQPQHF	TGCGCCAGCAGCCCCCGGACAGGGGGAGGTCAGCCCCAGCATTTT
TRBD2	TRBV7-2	.	TRBJ2-2	CASSYAGVTGELFF	TGTGCCAGCAGCTATGCGGGGGTCACCGGGGAGCTGTTTTTT
.	TRBV15	.	TRBJ1-6	CATSRVPHNRERLSPLHF	TGTGCCACCAGCAGAGTCCCGCATAACAGGGAGAGGCTTTCACCCCTCCACTTT
TRBD1	TRBV7-2	.	TRBJ2-5	CASSLDGTGRETQYF	TGTGCCAGCAGCTTAGACGGGACAGGGCGGGAGACCCAGTACTTC
TRBD2	TRBV7-3	.	TRBJ2-7	CASSFLLAGLNEQYF	TGTGCCAGCAGCTTCCTACTAGCGGGGTTAAACGAGCAGTACTTC
TRBD1	TRBV2	.	TRBJ2-3	CASRPTGSDTQYF	TGTGCCAGCAGGCCGACAGGGTCAGATACGCAGTATTTT
.	TRBV9	few	TRBJ1-6	CASSSRAVDSPLHF	TGTGCCAGCAGCTCCAGGGCGGTTGATTCACCCCTCCACTTT
TRBD2	TRBV5-8	few	TRBJ2-3	CASSSPGGGADTQYF	TGTGCCAGCAGTTCCCCGGGCGGGGGGGCAGATACGCAGTATTTT
TRBD2	TRBV6-1	.	TRBJ2-3	CASSEYGTSGRVSTDTQYF	TGTGCCAGCAGTGAATACGGGACTAGCGGGAGGGTTAGCACAGATACGCAGTATTTT
TRBD1	TRBV4-2	.	TRBJ2-3	CASSRAARTGSTDTQYF	TGTGCCAGCAGCCGTGCCGCCCGGACAGGGAGCACAGATACGCAGTATTTT
.	TRBV6-5	.	TRBJ1-5	CASRPQTGYQPQHF	TGTGCCAGCAGACCCCAGACCGGGTACCAGCCCCAGCATTTT
TRBD1	TRBV11-2	.	TRBJ1-5	CASSLGWDSHQPQHF	TGTGCCAGCAGCTTAGGGTGGGACAGTCATCAGCCCCAGCATTTT
TRBD2	TRBV7-2	once	TRBJ2-1	CASSLALSWGSGDGEQFF	TGTGCCAGCAGCTTAGCGCTAAGCTGGGGTAGCGGGGACGGTGAGCAGTTCTTC
.	TRBV6-5	.	TRBJ2-7	CASSSTGTLYEQYF	TGTGCCAGCAGTTCCACCGGGACACTCTACGAGCAGTACTTC
.	TRBV5-1	.	TRBJ1-2	CASSLDPGVNYGYTF	TGCGCCAGCAGCTTGGACCCAGGGGTTAACTATGGCTACACCTTC
.	TRBV19	.	TRBJ2-7	CASSKTAYEQYF	TGTGCCAGTAGTAAGACAGCCTACGAGCAGTACTTC
.	TRBV4-1	.	TRBJ2-5	CASSQTQGGETQYF	TGCGCCAGCAGCCAGACCCAGGGGGGAGAGACCCAGTACTTC
.	TRBV12-5	.	TRBJ2-7	CASGPPLGSDRAGDEQYF	TGTGCTAGTGGGCCCCCGTTGGGGTCGGACCGGGCCGGGGACGAGCAGTACTTC
TRBD1	TRBV24-1	.	TRBJ2-7	CATSDRTGGEQYF	TGTGCCACCAGTGACAGGACAGGGGGCGAGCAGTACTTC
.	TRBV6-5	once	TRBJ2-7	CASSYSRFGSSYEQYF	TGTGCCAGCAGTTACTCGAGGTTCGGCAGCTCCTACGAGCAGTACTTC
.	TRBV11-2	few	TRBJ2-7	CASSLDSLYEQYF	TGTGCCAGCAGCCTGGACAGTTTGTACGAGCAGTACTTC
TRBD1	TRBV4-1	.	TRBJ2-7	CASSQGGQGAYEQYF	TGCGCCAGCAGCCAAGGGGGACAGGGGGCGTACGAGCAGTACTTC
TRBD1	TRBV30	few	TRBJ1-1	CAWKPTGEWNTEAFF	TGTGCCTGGAAACCGACAGGGGAGTGGAACACTGAAGCTTTCTTT